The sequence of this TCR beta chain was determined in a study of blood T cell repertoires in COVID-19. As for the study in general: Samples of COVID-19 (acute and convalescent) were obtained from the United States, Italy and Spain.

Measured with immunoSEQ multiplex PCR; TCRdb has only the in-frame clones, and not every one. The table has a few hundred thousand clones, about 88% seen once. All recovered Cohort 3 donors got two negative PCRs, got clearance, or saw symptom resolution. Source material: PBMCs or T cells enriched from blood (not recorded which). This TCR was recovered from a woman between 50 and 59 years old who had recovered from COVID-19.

CDR3 DNA: TGTGCCAGCAGCTTAAATGGAGTTAGCGGAGATACGCAGTATTTT. It yields the protein CASSLNGVSGDTQYF. The chain couples TRBV7-2 to TRBJ2-3; tentative D call: TRBD2 (6 bases). V shed 2 bases and J shed 5 bases, with 14 bases lying between them. The CDR3 is made up of 15 amino acids. The germline CDR1 and CDR2 sequences are SGHTA and FQGNSA.